This TCR beta chain was identified during a study of T cells in Graves' hyperthyroidism and ophthalmopathy. Study conclusions and caveats: Most clonotypes that expanded in the thyroid above 0.001 also showed up in blood. Stable hyperthyroidism was told apart from ophthalmopathy by a model built on 13 V-J features.

Notes on this clonotype: What it binds is unknown. One end of the junction is discordant with germline, which a read error may explain.

Amplified TCR beta CDR3 regions derived from RNA transcripts. With the HTBI primer set, the TCR CDR3 went through a first round of RT-PCR. One entry per CDR3 protein results from TCRdb running MiXCR on the multiplex PCR reads. The sample carries 300,000 to 450,000 distinct CDR3 sequences, more than 13% recorded once. Each diagnosis was grounded in clinical symptoms, serum thyroxine and TRAb, thyroid ultrasound, and orbital computed tomography. PBMCs were collected from a roughly 10 ml volume of fresh peripheral blood. The CDR3 extends over 15 amino acids. Germline CDR1 reads MGHRA; CDR2 reads YSYEKL. This receptor was taken from a woman aged 25-40 years with Graves' hyperthyroidism. The chain couples TRBV4-1 to TRBJ1-5; D not certain. The material sequenced was blood. The CDR3, as DNA: TGCGCCAGCAGTCAGGCGGATAGGATCAATCAACCCCAGCATTTT. This codes for CASSQADRINQPQHF.